A selection of T cell receptor beta chains follows, all from one sample in a study of blood T cell repertoires in COVID-19. Using immunoSEQ multiplex PCR, the repertoire was profiled, and TCRdb retains in-frame clones only, with some absent. The data hold around 270,000 clones, with 86% observed a single time. Material for sequencing was peripheral blood. The receptors come from a man aged 25-45 years with active or convalescent COVID-19. Both conserved end residues are part of each CDR3. The order of the fields is J gene, clone size, D gene, V gene, CDR3 DNA, CDR3 protein. D genes are given only for firm matches. Size is stated for part of the rows, as once, few or many counts, or as a class when the clone is expanded.

TRBJ2-2 NA NA TRBV11-3 TGTGCCAGCAGCTTAGAAGCTCGGTTACGGTTGGAGGGAAACACCGGGGAGCTGTTTTTT CASSLEARLRLEGNTGELFF
TRBJ2-1 NA NA TRBV18 TGTGCCAGCTCAACAGGACAACCGGACAATGAGCAGTTCTTC CASSTGQPDNEQFF
TRBJ1-2 NA NA TRBV6-5 TGTGCCAGCAGACTCCAGGGATACTATGGCTACACCTTC CASRLQGYYGYTF
TRBJ1-1 NA NA TRBV18 TGTGCCAGCTCACGGGACAAGATGAACACTGAAGCTTTCTTT CASSRDKMNTEAFF
TRBJ1-1 few TRBD1 TRBV19 TGTGCCTCGACCGGGACAGGGTCCGCGAACACTGAAGCTTTCTTT CASTGTGSANTEAFF
TRBJ2-6 NA NA TRBV19 TGTGCCAGTAGTATAGATCAGGAAATCCCCTCTGGGGCCAACGTCCTGACTTTC CASSIDQEIPSGANVLTF
TRBJ1-4 NA NA TRBV18 TGTGCCAGCTCATATCTACCTAATGAAAAACTGTTTTTT CASSYLPNEKLFF
TRBJ2-1 NA TRBD2 TRBV11-2 TGTGCCAGCAGACCTACTAGCGGGGGCTACAATGAGCAGTTCTTC CASRPTSGGYNEQFF
TRBJ2-5 NA TRBD2 TRBV7-9 TGTGCCAGCAGCTTGACTAGCGGGGGGATGGAGACCCAGTACTTC CASSLTSGGMETQYF
TRBJ1-1 NA TRBD1 TRBV7-8 TGTGCCAGCAGCTTAGTCAGACCCGGGACAGGGGACGGGAACACTGAAGCTTTCTTT CASSLVRPGTGDGNTEAFF